Here is one T cell receptor (beta chain) with its context. Antigen unknown. The germline gives CDR1 LNHDA, CDR2 SQIVND (reference sequence). The CDR3 is 15 residues long. The V and J ends lost 1 base and 2 bases respectively, with 9 bases between them. The data belong to a study of cytomegalovirus exposure and HLA in healthy donors. Study-wide results and caveats: Testing in vitro showed a few CMV-associated chains specific for CMV antigens. The classifier was said to identify cytomegalovirus status with high specificity and sensitivity. Rarity characterized most TCR sequences, yet some public TCRs appeared in many donors.

Produced via immunoSEQ multiplex PCR; TCRdb's table is partial and in-frame only. The repertoire holds roughly 59,000 clones, with around 93% as singletons. The sequence derives from a man between 18 and 35 years old in good health and CMV-seropositive. The V gene is TRBV19, the J gene TRBJ2-1; D gene ambiguous. The specimen was PBMCs. CDR3 DNA sequence: TGTGCCAGTAGTATAGGCGGCACTACCTACAATGAGCAGTTCTTC. Translation: CASSIGGTTYNEQFF.